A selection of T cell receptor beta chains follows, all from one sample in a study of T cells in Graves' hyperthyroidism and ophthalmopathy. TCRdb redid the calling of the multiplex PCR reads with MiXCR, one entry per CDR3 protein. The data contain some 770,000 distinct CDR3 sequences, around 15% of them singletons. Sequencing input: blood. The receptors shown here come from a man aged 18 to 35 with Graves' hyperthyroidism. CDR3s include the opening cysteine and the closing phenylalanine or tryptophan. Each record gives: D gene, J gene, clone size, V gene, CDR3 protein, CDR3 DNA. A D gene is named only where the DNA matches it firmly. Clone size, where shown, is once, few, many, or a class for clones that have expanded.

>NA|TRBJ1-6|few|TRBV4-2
CASSQEIGDSPLHF
TGTGCCAGCAGCCAAGAAATTGGGGACTCACCCCTCCACTTT
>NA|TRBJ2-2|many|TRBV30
CAWSSKQWELFF
TGTGCCTGGAGTTCTAAACAATGGGAGCTGTTTTTT
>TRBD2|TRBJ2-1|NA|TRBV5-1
CASSLGLRAGLVNEQFF
TGCGCCAGCAGCTTGGGATTACGAGCGGGACTAGTCAATGAGCAGTTCTTC
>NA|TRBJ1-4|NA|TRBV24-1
CATSDYGTGGSTNEKLFF
TGTGCCACCAGTGACTACGGAACGGGTGGTTCAACTAATGAAAAACTGTTTTTT
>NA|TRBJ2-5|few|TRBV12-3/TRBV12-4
CASRMTEYQETQYF
TGTGCCAGCAGGATGACGGAGTACCAAGAGACCCAGTACTTC
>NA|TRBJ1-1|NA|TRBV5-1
CASSLDLRVNTEAFF
TGCGCCAGCAGCTTGGATCTGAGGGTGAACACTGAAGCTTTCTTT
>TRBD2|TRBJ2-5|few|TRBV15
CATSREDGRKQETQYF
TGTGCCACCAGCAGAGAGGACGGGAGGAAGCAAGAGACCCAGTACTTC
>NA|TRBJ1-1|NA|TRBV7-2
CASSAQIEAFF
TGTGCCAGCAGCGCACAGATTGAAGCTTTCTTT
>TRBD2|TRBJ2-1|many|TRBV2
CASSTSGGGGYNEQFF
TGTGCCAGCAGTACAAGTGGGGGGGGTGGCTACAATGAGCAGTTCTTC
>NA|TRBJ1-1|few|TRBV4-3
CASSRLGGAGIGTEAFF
TGCGCCAGCAGCCGATTAGGGGGGGCAGGGATAGGCACTGAAGCTTTCTTT
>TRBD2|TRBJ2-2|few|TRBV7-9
CASGPSLAGGHSGELFF
TGTGCCAGCGGACCCTCGCTAGCGGGTGGCCACAGCGGGGAGCTGTTTTTT
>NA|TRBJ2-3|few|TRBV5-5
CASSLGGVSGTDTQYF
TGTGCCAGCAGCTTGGGAGGGGTCAGTGGCACAGATACGCAGTATTTT
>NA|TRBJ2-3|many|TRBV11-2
CASSLIALAVSTDTQYF
TGTGCCAGCAGCTTAATTGCCTTAGCGGTTAGCACAGATACGCAGTATTTT
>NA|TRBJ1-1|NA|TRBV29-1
CSVENPDSGRTEAFF
TGCAGCGTTGAAAACCCGGACTCCGGTAGGACTGAAGCTTTCTTT
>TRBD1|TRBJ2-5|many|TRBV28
CASSFLGQGPLSQYF
TGTGCCAGCAGTTTCCTGGGACAGGGCCCTTTGAGCCAGTACTTC
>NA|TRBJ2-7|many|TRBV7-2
CASSLAGDHSYEQYF
TGTGCCAGCAGCTTAGCAGGGGACCACTCCTACGAGCAGTACTTC
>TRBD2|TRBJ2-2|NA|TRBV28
CASSVPSGITGELFF
TGTGCCAGCAGTGTTCCTAGCGGGATCACCGGGGAGCTGTTTTTT
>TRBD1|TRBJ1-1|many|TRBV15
CATSGRQGLDTEAFF
TGTGCCACCAGCGGGCGACAGGGGCTGGACACTGAAGCTTTCTTT
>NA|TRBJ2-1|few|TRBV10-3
CAISESKGEQFF
TGTGCCATCAGTGAGTCGAAAGGTGAGCAGTTCTTC
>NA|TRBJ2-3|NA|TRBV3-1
CASSQDVALQTDTQYF
TGTGCCAGCAGCCAAGACGTAGCGCTTCAAACAGATACGCAGTATTTT
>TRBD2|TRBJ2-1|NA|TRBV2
CASSEREGPLWSSYNEQFF
TGTGCCAGCAGTGAACGGGAGGGCCCCTTATGGAGCTCCTACAATGAGCAGTTCTTC
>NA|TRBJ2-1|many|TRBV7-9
CASSSNTKSVYNEQFF
TGTGCCAGCAGCTCTAATACCAAGTCAGTGTACAATGAGCAGTTCTTC
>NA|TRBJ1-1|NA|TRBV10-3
CAITRDPNTEAFF
TGTGCCATCACCAGAGACCCGAACACTGAAGCTTTCTTT
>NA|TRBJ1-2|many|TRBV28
CASNIVGRARDGYTF
TGTGCCAGCAATATTGTCGGCAGGGCCCGTGATGGCTACACCTTC
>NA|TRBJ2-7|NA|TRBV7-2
CASSLARGHGASYEQYF
TGTGCCAGCAGCTTAGCAAGGGGACATGGCGCTTCCTACGAGCAGTACTTC
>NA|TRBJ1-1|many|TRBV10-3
CAITPRRENTEAFF
TGTGCCATCACCCCAAGGAGGGAGAACACTGAAGCTTTCTTT
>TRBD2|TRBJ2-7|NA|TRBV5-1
CASSTGMEKTSGVSYEQYF
TGCGCCAGCAGCACGGGGATGGAGAAAACTAGCGGGGTCTCCTACGAGCAGTACTTC
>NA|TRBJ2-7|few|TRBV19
CASSHHLQGYEQYF
TGTGCCAGTAGTCACCACTTACAGGGCTACGAGCAGTACTTC
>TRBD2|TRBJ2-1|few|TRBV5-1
CASSGGPAGVHEQFF
TGCGCCAGCAGCGGGGGACCAGCGGGAGTGCATGAGCAGTTCTTC
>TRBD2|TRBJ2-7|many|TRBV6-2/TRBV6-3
CASSYGGSINEQYF
TGTGCCAGCAGTTACGGCGGGAGCATAAACGAGCAGTACTTC
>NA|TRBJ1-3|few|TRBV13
CASSLGGPSSGNTIYF
TGTGCCAGCAGCTTAGGGGGTCCAAGCTCTGGAAACACCATATATTTT
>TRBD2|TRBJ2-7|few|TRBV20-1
CSASTSGRATYEQYF
TGCAGTGCTAGTACTAGCGGGAGGGCTACCTACGAGCAGTACTTC
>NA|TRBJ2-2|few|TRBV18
CASSFTGVGTGELFF
TGTGCCAGCTCGTTCACAGGCGTAGGAACCGGGGAGCTGTTTTTT
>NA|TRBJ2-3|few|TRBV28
CASSLPPPDTQYF
TGTGCCAGCAGTTTACCACCCCCAGATACGCAGTATTTT
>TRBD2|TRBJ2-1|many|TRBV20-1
CSASVGGFYNEQFF
TGCAGTGCTAGTGTGGGAGGGTTTTACAATGAGCAGTTCTTC
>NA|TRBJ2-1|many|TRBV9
CASSVDGGYNEQFF
TGTGCCAGCAGCGTAGATGGGGGTTACAATGAGCAGTTCTTC
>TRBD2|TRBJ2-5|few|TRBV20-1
CSARTRGLTGTQYF
TGCAGTGCTAGAACCCGGGGACTAACTGGAACCCAGTACTTC
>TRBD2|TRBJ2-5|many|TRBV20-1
CSASRAGVSETQYF
TGCAGTGCTAGCCGAGCGGGAGTATCGGAGACCCAGTACTTC
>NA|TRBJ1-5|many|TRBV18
CASSPALSNQPQHF
TGTGCCAGCTCACCAGCCCTAAGCAATCAGCCCCAGCATTTT
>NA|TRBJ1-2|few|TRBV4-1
CASSQYFKNYGYTF
TGCGCCAGCAGCCAATACTTTAAAAACTATGGCTACACCTTC
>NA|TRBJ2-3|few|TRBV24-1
CATSDLGSFTDTQYF
TGTGCCACCAGTGATTTGGGCAGTTTCACAGATACGCAGTATTTT
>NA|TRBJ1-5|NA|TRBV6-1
CASTMWNEGDYSNQPQHF
TGTGCCAGCACCATGTGGAATGAAGGGGATTATAGCAATCAGCCCCAGCATTTT
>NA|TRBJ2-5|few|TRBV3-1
CASSQVSRRETQYF
TGTGCCAGCAGCCAAGTGTCCAGGCGAGAGACCCAGTACTTC
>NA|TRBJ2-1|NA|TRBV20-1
CSAGEKDNEQFF
TGCAGTGCTGGGGAGAAGGACAATGAGCAGTTCTTC
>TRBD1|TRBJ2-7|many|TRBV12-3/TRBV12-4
CASSRGQFYEQYF
TGTGCCAGCAGCCGGGGACAGTTCTACGAGCAGTACTTC
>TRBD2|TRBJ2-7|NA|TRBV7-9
CASSKVGGRGSSYEQYF
TGTGCCAGCAGCAAAGTGGGCGGGAGGGGGAGCTCCTACGAGCAGTACTTC
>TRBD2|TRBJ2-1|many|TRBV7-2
CASSHLSGSSYNEQFF
TGTGCCAGCAGCCACCTTAGCGGGAGCTCCTACAATGAGCAGTTCTTC
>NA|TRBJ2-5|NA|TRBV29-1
CSVEGWGFLPETQYF
TGCAGCGTTGAAGGTTGGGGATTCCTTCCGGAGACCCAGTACTTC
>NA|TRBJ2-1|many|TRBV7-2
CASSLDSSYNEQFF
TGTGCCAGCAGCTTAGACAGCTCCTACAATGAGCAGTTCTTC
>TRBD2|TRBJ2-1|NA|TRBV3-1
CASSPRLAGVTGNEQFF
TGTGCCAGCAGCCCGCGCCTAGCGGGAGTGACGGGGAATGAGCAGTTCTTC
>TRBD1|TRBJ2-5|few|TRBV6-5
CASSSVGDRQETQYF
TGTGCCAGCAGTTCCGTGGGGGACAGGCAAGAGACCCAGTACTTC
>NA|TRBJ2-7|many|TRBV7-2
CASSLWGDEQYF
TGTGCCAGCAGCTTATGGGGTGACGAGCAGTACTTC
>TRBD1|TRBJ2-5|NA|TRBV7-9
CASSPSGQFVETQYF
TGTGCCAGCAGCCCATCGGGACAGTTTGTGGAGACCCAGTACTTC
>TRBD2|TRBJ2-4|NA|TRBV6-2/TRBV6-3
CASSFSGPVDIQYF
TGTGCCAGCAGTTTTAGCGGGCCTGTGGACATTCAGTACTTC
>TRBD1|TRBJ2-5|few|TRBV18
CASSRASGQLQETQYF
TGTGCCAGCTCACGCGCCTCGGGACAGCTCCAAGAGACCCAGTACTTC
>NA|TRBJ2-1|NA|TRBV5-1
CASSPLTVPLKYNEQFF
TGCGCCAGCAGCCCTTTGACTGTCCCCCTAAAATACAATGAGCAGTTCTTC
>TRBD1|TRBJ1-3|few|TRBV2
CASRGTGHGNTIYF
TGTGCCAGCAGGGGGACAGGGCATGGAAACACCATATATTTT
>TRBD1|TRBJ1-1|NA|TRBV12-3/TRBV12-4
CASSLFGTGPTEAFF
TGTGCCAGCAGTTTATTTGGGACAGGTCCCACTGAAGCTTTCTTT
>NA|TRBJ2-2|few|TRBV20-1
CSAERTDTGELFF
TGCAGTGCCGAGCGGACGGACACCGGGGAGCTGTTTTTT